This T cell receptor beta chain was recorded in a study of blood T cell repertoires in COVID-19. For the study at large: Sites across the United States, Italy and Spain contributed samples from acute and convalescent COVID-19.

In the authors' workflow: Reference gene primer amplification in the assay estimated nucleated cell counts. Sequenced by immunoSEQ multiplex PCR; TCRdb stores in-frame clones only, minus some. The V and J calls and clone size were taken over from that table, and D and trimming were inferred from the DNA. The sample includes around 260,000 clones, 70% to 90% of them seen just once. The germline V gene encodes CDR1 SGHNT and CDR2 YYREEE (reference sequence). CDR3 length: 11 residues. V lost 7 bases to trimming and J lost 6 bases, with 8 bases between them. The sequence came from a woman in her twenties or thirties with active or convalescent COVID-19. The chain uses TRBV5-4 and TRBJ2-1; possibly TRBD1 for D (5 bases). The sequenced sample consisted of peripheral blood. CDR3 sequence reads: CASEGVNEQFF. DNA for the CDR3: TGTGCCAGCGAAGGGGTCAATGAGCAGTTCTTC.